The T cell receptor beta chain under discussion was sequenced for a study of identical twins. In its sample, this clonotype was seen a few times. Germline CDR1 is DFQATT and CDR2 is SNEGSKA (reference sequence). The CDR3 is 13 residues long. V dropped 3 bases and J dropped 2; count of bases not matched to a gene: 3. TCRdb reanalysed the 5' RACE reads using MiXCR and keeps one entry per CDR3 protein. The sample consists of 430,000 or so distinct CDR3 sequences, roughly a quarter of them appearing once. These data were also filed under a second study, of T cells expressing NK-cell markers. Per that paper: Seven sequenced donors out of eight were HCMV-seropositive, one seronegative. The same clonotypes also predominated in the CD3+CD56-NKG2C+ fraction of a handful of donors.

V gene TRBV20-1 combines with J gene TRBJ2-7, with 8 bases that match TRBD1. Material: CD4+ T cells sorted from blood. The clonotype was recovered from a woman younger than 30 in good health. The CDR3 DNA reads TGCAGTGCTAGCTCGGACAGGGCCTACGAGCAGTACTTC. It translates to CSASSDRAYEQYF.